Each of the 20 T cell receptor beta chains below was sequenced from the same sample in a study of patients and donors after allogeneic stem cell transplantation (dated by TCRdb to the early 2020s). The library was made by RT-PCR. Instrument on record: NextSeq 550. The public reads were run again by TCRdb, first through fastp at Q25 and then through MiXCR, and only productive beta chains were kept. Entries that share a CDR3 protein sequence are merged under the most common genes and DNA. Across this sample there are 900,000 to 1,000,000 distinct CDR3 sequences, with over 15% seen only once. The ten top clones hold 5% to 6.5% of the sample. Input material: blood, either unsorted or a sorted T cell fraction (not recorded which). The origin of the receptors is a human donor who was either an allogeneic HSCT recipient or a stem cell or donor lymphocyte infusion donor (not recorded which). It is not recorded whose cells these are; they may come from a transplant donor.

This chain joins TRBV18 and TRBJ2-5, with unresolved D. V was cut by 4 bases and J by 2 bases, with 5 bases left in between. This CDR3 is built from 12 residues. Per the germline V gene, CDR1 is KGHSH and CDR2 is LQKENI. The CDR3 sequence is CASSQSQETQYF. The CDR3 DNA follows: TGTGCCAGCTCACAGTCTCAAGAGACCCAGTACTTC.

The rearrangement links TRBV12-3 or TRBV12-4 to TRBJ2-2; D remains ambiguous. CDR3 length equals 17 residues. V gave up 2 bases and J gave up 0 bases, with 13 bases separating them. CDR3 bases: TGTGCCAGCAGTTTATTTCTTACGGCTCCGAACACCGGGGAGCTGTTTTTT. This gives the protein CASSLFLTAPNTGELFF.

This chain connects TRBV6-1 to TRBJ2-1; 7 bases agree with TRBD1. Germline CDR1 MNHNS, CDR2 SASEGT. The junction had 8 bases not matched to a gene; V was cut back by 6 bases and J by 0 bases. CDR3 length: 16 residues. Written as DNA, the CDR3 is TGTGCCAGCAGACCCTGGACAGGAGACTCCTACAATGAGCAGTTCTTC. Protein: CASRPWTGDSYNEQFF.

This clonotype turned up a few times. The chain is built from TRBV29-1 and TRBJ2-2; no firm D call. The CDR3 length is 12 residues. V was shortened by 1 base and J by 6 bases, with 6 bases between the two germline ends. Per the germline V gene, CDR1 is SQVTM and CDR2 is ANQGSEA. This CDR3 is CSVEGSPGELFF. CDR3 nucleotides: TGCAGCGTTGAAGGGTCTCCCGGGGAGCTGTTTTTT.

In its sample, this clonotype was seen a few times. The genes are TRBV9 and TRBJ2-5; TRBD1 is a possible D gene (5 bases). Per the germline V gene, CDR1 is SGDLS and CDR2 is YYNGEE. The CDR3 is 15 amino acids. Trimming pared 3 bases from V and 0 bases from J, leaving 12 bases between. Here the CDR3 reads CASSDPTVYQETQYF. Written as DNA, the CDR3 is TGTGCCAGCAGCGACCCGACAGTGTACCAAGAGACCCAGTACTTC.

The V gene is TRBV3-1, the J gene TRBJ2-7, with D perhaps matching TRBD1 (6 bases). The germline V and J ends were trimmed by 0 bases and 2 bases, with 11 bases remaining between them. The CDR3 contains 15 residues. Per the germline V gene, CDR1 is LGHDT and CDR2 is YNNKEL (reference sequence). The CDR3 DNA reads as TGTGCCAGCAGCCAAGACCCAGGGGCGGCCTACGAGCAGTACTTC. It yields the protein CASSQDPGAAYEQYF.

The chain recombines TRBV4-2 with TRBJ1-1; D unresolved. Per germline, CDR1 LGHNA and CDR2 YNFKEQ. The V gene lost 3 bases and the J gene lost 3 bases, with 2 bases spanning the gap. The CDR3 length is 11 residues. The CDR3 protein is CASSHDTEAFF. CDR3 coding DNA: TGTGCCAGCAGCCACGACACTGAAGCTTTCTTT.

This clonotype occurred a few times. This chain uses TRBV12-3 or TRBV12-4 with TRBJ1-1; D is perhaps TRBD1 (5 bases). The CDR3 has 14 residues. The ends were cut back, 1 base at V and 6 bases at J, with 12 bases in the middle. Here the CDR3 DNA reads TGTGCCAGCAGTTTAGTGGAGGGGTCCCCTGAAGCTTTCTTT. This encodes CASSLVEGSPEAFF.

This clonotype was seen repeatedly, ten times or more. The chain combines TRBV21-1 with TRBJ2-7; TRBD1, as called in the table, went unchecked against the DNA. TRBV21-1 is shown as a pseudogene. The CDR3 length is 15 residues. CDR3 sequence: CASSKVAGRAYEQYF. The CDR3, as DNA: TGTGCCAGCAGCAAAGTTGCGGGACGAGCCTACGAGCAGTACTTC.

J is TRBJ1-6 and V is TRBV2; TRBD1 aligns across 8 bases. Germline-derived CDR1 and CDR2 are SNHLY and FYNNEI. The CDR3 is 14 residues long. With V trimmed by 8 bases and J by 10 bases, 10 bases remained unmatched. Here the CDR3 reads CASAIGQGRSPLHF. CDR3 sequence (DNA): TGTGCCAGCGCAATTGGACAGGGAAGATCACCCCTCCACTTT.

This clonotype has more than one count but fewer than ten. V and J are TRBV10-3 and TRBJ2-7; TRBD1 might be the D (6 bases). Germline V gives CDR1 ENHRY, CDR2 SYGVKD. The CDR3 has 14 amino acids. V shed 6 bases and J shed 3 bases, with 15 bases lying between them. The CDR3 DNA reads TGTGCCATCAGGATGACAGGAACAGTCTACGAGCAGTACTTC. Amino acid sequence: CAIRMTGTVYEQYF.

The chain combines TRBV6-2 or TRBV6-3 with TRBJ2-7; D is unresolved. Germline loops: CDR1 MNHEY, CDR2 SVGEGT. This CDR3 comprises 13 residues. Trimming pared 7 bases from V and 1 base from J, leaving 11 bases between. CDR3 amino acids: CASKSDISYEQYF. CDR3 DNA sequence: TGTGCCAGCAAATCAGACATTTCCTACGAGCAGTACTTC.

The genes are TRBV20-1 and TRBJ2-4; 10 nucleotides match TRBD2. CDR3 length: 15 amino acids. The junction had 4 bases not matched to a gene; V was cut back by 1 base and J by 4 bases. Germline CDR1 is DFQATT and CDR2 is SNEGSKA (reference sequence). CDR3 nucleotide sequence: TGCAGTGCTAGAGCCCAGACTAGCGGGAAAAACATTCAGTACTTC. It is translated as CSARAQTSGKNIQYF.

The genes are TRBV27 and TRBJ1-1, with TRBD1 matching over 7 bases. The CDR3 loop spans 13 amino acids. Per germline, CDR1 MNHEY and CDR2 SMNVEV (reference sequence). The ends lost 8 bases at V and 6 bases at J; junction bases unmatched: 9. The CDR3 bases are TGTGCCAGCCCACAGGGGTTGTTGGCTGAAGCTTTCTTT. Amino acids: CASPQGLLAEAFF.

This clonotype was counted between two and nine times. The chain is built from TRBV27 and TRBJ1-1, with D hard to call. The CDR3 runs 15 residues. Germline V gene data show CDR1 as MNHEY and CDR2 as SMNVEV (reference sequence). Trimming stripped 4 bases from V and 1 base from J, with 13 bases between. CDR3 residues: CASSSPSRGNTEAFF. CDR3 nucleotide sequence: TGTGCCAGCAGTTCCCCCAGTCGCGGGAACACTGAAGCTTTCTTT.

This clonotype was observed at least ten times. The chain links TRBV12-3 or TRBV12-4 to TRBJ1-2; TRBD1 aligns across 8 bases. The CDR3 loop spans 16 amino acids. V was pared by 3 bases and J by 4 bases, with 10 bases of the junction left unmatched. This CDR3 reads CASSLYRPGGGYGYTF. As DNA, the CDR3 is TGTGCCAGCAGTTTGTACCGACCAGGGGGCGGCTATGGCTACACCTTC.

This clonotype occurred a few times. The rearrangement joins TRBV11-2 to TRBJ2-1; D call uncertain. Trimming stripped 7 bases from V and 4 bases from J, with 26 bases between. Germline-derived CDR1 and CDR2 are SGHAT and FQNNGV. The CDR3 loop spans 18 amino acids. CDR3 sequence reads: CASNSGSRPGMGYNEQFF. The CDR3 DNA reads as TGTGCCAGCAACTCTGGATCGCGGCCGGGTATGGGGTACAATGAGCAGTTCTTC.

The chain has TRBV11-2 and TRBJ2-1, with TRBD2 matching 7 bases. The CDR3 loop spans 14 amino acids. Trimming at V came to 4 bases and at J to 3 bases, leaving 3 bases not matched to a gene. From germline, CDR1 is SGHAT and CDR2 FQNNGV. The CDR3 bases are TGTGCCAGCAGCTCCGGGGGGAACTACAATGAGCAGTTCTTC. Its protein product is CASSSGGNYNEQFF.

This clonotype was seen only a few times. CDR3 amino acids: CASSRRLAGQGDTQYF. The CDR3 region has the DNA TGCGCCAGCAGCCGGCGACTAGCGGGGCAAGGAGATACGCAGTATTTT. The chain is built from TRBV5-1 and TRBJ2-3, with 11 bases that match TRBD2. Germline values: CDR1 SGHRS, CDR2 YFSETQ. Trimming at V came to 4 bases and at J to 5 bases, leaving 9 bases not matched to a gene. The CDR3 is 16 amino acids.

The DNA for the CDR3 is TGCAGTGCTAGAGATTTCAGGGACCCTAGCAATCAGCCCCAGCATTTT. It yields the protein CSARDFRDPSNQPQHF. J is TRBJ1-5 and V is TRBV20-1; D perhaps matches TRBD1 (5 bases). Deletions cut 0 bases from V and 0 bases from J, with 12 bases between. Germline values: CDR1 DFQATT, CDR2 SNEGSKA (reference sequence). This CDR3 contains 16 residues.